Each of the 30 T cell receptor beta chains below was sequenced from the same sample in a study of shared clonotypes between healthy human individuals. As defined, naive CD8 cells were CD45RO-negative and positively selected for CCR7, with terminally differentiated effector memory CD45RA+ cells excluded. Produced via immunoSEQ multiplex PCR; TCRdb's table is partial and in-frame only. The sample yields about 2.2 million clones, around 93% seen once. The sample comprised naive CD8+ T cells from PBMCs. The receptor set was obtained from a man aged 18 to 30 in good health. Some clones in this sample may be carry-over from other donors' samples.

CDR3 DNA: TGCGCCAGCAGTGAGTCTTGGGAGGGCTACACCTTC. Translation: CASSESWEGYTF. The chain is built from TRBV10-2 and TRBJ1-2; D is unresolved. With 0 bases removed from V and 8 bases from J, the gap between germline ends came to 7 bases. The CDR3 runs 12 residues. Germline loops: CDR1 WSHSY, CDR2 SAAADI.

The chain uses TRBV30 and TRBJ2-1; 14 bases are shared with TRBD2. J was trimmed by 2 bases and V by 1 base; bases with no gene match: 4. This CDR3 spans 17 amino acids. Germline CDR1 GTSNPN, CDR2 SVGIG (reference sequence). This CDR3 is CAWSAMGLAGAYNEQFF. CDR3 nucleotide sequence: TGTGCCTGGAGTGCCATGGGACTAGCGGGAGCCTACAATGAGCAGTTCTTC.

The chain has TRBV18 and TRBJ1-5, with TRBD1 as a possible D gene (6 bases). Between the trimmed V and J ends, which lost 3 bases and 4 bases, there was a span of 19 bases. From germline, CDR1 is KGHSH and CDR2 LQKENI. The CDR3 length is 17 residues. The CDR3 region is CASSPPSWGTTNQPQHF. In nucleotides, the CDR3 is TGTGCCAGCTCACCCCCTTCCTGGGGGACAACAAATCAGCCCCAGCATTTT.

The CDR3 nucleotides are TGTGCCAGCAGTCCGGCATCCAGGGAGATCCCTGAAGCTTTCTTT. Its protein product is CASSPASREIPEAFF. This sequence joins TRBV6-5 and TRBJ1-1, with D possibly TRBD1 on 5 matching bases. This CDR3 has 15 amino acids. Looked up from germline, CDR1 is MNHEY and CDR2 is SVGAGI. V was clipped by 5 bases and J by 6 bases, with 19 bases between them.

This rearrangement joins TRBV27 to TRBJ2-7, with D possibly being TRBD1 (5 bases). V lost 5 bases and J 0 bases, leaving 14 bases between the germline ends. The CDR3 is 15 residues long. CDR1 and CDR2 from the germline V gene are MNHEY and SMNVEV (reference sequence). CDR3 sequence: CASSRRTPSSYEQYF. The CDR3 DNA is TGTGCCAGCAGTAGACGGACACCCAGCTCCTACGAGCAGTACTTC.

The chain's CDR3 is CASSEAPGGATGELFF. The CDR3 DNA reads as TGTGCCAGCAGTGAAGCCCCAGGGGGCGCCACCGGGGAGCTGTTTTTT. V is TRBV6-1 and J is TRBJ2-2; TRBD1 aligns across 8 bases. The CDR3 is made up of 16 amino acids. Germline lookup yields CDR1 MNHNS and CDR2 SASEGT. J lost 4 bases, V lost 0 bases, and 4 bases had no gene match.

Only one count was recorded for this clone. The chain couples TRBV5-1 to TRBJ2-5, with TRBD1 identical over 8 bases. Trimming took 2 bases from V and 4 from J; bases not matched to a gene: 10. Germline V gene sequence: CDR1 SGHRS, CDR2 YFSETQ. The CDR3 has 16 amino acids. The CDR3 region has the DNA TGCGCCAGCAGCTTTCAGGGGGCAAGATTGGGAGAGACCCAGTACTTC. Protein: CASSFQGARLGETQYF.

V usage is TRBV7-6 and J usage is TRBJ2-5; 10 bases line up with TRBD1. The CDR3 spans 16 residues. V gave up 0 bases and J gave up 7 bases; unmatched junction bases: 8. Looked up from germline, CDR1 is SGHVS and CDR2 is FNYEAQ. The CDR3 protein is CASSLAPPGQGRTQYF. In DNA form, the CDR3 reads TGTGCCAGCAGCTTAGCACCACCGGGACAGGGGAGGACCCAGTACTTC.

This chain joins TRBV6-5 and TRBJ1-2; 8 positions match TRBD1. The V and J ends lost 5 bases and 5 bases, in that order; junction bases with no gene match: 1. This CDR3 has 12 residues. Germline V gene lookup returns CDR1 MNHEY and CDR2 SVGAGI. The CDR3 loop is CASSRTGYGYTF. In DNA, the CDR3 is TGTGCCAGCAGTCGGACAGGGTATGGCTACACCTTC.

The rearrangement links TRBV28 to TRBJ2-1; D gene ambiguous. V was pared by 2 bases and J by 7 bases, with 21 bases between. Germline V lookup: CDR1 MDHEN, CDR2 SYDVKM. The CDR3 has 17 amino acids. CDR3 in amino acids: CASSLGVILQSLNEQFF. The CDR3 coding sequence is TGTGCCAGCAGTTTAGGGGTTATACTCCAATCACTAAATGAGCAGTTCTTC.

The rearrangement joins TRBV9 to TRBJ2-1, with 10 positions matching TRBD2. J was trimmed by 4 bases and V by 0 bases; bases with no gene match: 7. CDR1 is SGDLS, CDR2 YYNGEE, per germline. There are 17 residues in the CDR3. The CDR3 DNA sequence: TGTGCCAGCAGCGTAGCTAGCGGGGGTGGACGGTACAATGAGCAGTTCTTC. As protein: CASSVASGGGRYNEQFF.

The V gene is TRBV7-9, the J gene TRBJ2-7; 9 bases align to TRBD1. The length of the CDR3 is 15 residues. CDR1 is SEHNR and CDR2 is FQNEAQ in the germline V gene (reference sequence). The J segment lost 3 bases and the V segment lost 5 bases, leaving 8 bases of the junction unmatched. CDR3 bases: TGTGCCAGCAGCAAACCGGGACAGGGCGTCTACGAGCAGTACTTC. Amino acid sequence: CASSKPGQGVYEQYF.

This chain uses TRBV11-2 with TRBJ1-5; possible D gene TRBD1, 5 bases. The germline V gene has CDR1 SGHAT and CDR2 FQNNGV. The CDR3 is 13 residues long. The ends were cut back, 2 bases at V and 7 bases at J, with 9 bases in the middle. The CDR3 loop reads CASSLSWGQPQHF. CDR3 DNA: TGTGCCAGCAGCTTAAGTTGGGGGCAGCCCCAGCATTTT.

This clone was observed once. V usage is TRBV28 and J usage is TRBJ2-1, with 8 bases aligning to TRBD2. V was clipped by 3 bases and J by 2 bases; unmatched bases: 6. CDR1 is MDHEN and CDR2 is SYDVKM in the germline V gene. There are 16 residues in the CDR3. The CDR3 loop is CASSFLAGGTYNEQFF. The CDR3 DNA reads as TGTGCCAGCAGTTTTCTGGCGGGAGGAACCTACAATGAGCAGTTCTTC.

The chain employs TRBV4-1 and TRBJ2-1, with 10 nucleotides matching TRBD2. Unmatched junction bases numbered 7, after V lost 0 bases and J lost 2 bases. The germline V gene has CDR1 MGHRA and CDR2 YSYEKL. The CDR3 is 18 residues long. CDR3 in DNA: TGCGCCAGCAGCCAAGAAGGAGTAGGACTAGCGGCCTACAATGAGCAGTTCTTC. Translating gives CASSQEGVGLAAYNEQFF.

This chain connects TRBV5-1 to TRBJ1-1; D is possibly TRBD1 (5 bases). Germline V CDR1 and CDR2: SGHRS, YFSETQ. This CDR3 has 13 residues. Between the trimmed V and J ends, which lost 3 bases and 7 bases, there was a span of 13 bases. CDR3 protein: CASSSTGNLEAFF. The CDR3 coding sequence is TGCGCCAGCAGCTCAACAGGAAACCTTGAAGCTTTCTTT.

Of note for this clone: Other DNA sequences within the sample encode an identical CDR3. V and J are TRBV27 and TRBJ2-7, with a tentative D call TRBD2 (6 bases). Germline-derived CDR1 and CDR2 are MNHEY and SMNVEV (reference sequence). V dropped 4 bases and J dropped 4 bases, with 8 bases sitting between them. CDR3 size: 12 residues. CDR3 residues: CASSSGGYEQYF. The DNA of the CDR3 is TGTGCCAGCAGTTCCGGAGGGTACGAGCAGTACTTC.

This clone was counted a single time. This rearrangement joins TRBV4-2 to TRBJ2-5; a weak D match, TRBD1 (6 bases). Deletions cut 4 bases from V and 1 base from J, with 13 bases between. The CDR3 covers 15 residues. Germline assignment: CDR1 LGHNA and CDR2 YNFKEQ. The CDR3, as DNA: TGTGCCAGCAGCCGGGACATACGAGCCCAAGAGACCCAGTACTTC. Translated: CASSRDIRAQETQYF.

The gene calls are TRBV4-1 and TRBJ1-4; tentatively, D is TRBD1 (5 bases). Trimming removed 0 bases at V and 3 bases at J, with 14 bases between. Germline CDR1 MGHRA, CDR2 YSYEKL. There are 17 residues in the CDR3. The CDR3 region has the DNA TGCGCCAGCAGCCAAGACTCTCTCAGGGTGGCTAATGAAAAACTGTTTTTT. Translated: CASSQDSLRVANEKLFF.

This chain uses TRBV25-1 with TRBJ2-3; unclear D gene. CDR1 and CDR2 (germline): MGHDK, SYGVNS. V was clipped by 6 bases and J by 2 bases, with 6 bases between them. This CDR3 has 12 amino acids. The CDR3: CASRHITDTQYF. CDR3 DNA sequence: TGTGCCAGCAGACACATCACAGATACGCAGTATTTT.

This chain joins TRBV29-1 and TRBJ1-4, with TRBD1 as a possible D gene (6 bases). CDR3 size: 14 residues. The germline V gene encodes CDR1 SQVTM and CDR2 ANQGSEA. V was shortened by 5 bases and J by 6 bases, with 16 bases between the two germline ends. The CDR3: CSVSISGAHEKLFF. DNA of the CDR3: TGCAGCGTTTCTATTTCGGGGGCGCATGAAAAACTGTTTTTT.

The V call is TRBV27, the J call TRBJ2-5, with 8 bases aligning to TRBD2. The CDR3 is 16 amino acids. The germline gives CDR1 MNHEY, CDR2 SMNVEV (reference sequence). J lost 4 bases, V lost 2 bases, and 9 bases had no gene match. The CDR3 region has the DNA TGTGCCAGCAGTTTAGTTCGGGAGGGCCTAGGAGAGACCCAGTACTTC. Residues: CASSLVREGLGETQYF.

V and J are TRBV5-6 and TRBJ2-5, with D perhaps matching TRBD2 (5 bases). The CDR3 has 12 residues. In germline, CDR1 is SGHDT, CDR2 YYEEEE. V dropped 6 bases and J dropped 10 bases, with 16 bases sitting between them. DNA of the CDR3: TGTGCCAGCACCTACACCGGGGTGGACCAGTACTTC. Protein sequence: CASTYTGVDQYF.

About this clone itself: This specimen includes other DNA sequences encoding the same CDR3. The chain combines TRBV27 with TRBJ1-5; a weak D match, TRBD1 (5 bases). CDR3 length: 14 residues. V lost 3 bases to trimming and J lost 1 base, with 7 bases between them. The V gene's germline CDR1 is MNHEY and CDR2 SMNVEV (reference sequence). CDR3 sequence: CASSFTGSNQPQHF. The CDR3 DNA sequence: TGTGCCAGCAGTTTTACAGGAAGCAATCAGCCCCAGCATTTT.

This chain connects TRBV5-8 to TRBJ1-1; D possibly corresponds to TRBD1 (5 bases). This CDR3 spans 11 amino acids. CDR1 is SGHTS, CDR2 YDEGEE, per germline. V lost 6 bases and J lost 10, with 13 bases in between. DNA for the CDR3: TGTGCCAGCATTGACAGTTATCCAGCTTTCTTT. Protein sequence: CASIDSYPAFF. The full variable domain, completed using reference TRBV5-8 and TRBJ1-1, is EAGVTQSPTHLIKTRGQQATLRCSPISGHTSVYWYQQALGLGLQFLLWYDEGEERNRGNFPPRFSGRQFPNYSSELNVNALELEDSALYLCASIDSYPAFFGQGTRLTVV.

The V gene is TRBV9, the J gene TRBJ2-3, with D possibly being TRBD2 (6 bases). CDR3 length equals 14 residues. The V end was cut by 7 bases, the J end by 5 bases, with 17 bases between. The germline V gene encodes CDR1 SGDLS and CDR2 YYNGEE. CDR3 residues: CASGPWARGDTQYF. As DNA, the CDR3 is TGTGCCAGCGGCCCTTGGGCGCGGGGAGATACGCAGTATTTT.

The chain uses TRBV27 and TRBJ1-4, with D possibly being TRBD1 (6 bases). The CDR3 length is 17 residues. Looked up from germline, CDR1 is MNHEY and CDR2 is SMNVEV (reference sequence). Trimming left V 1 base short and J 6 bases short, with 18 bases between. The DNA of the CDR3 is TGTGCCAGCAGTTTATTGGTCAGGGGTGGGGTGGATGAAAAACTGTTTTTT. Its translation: CASSLLVRGGVDEKLFF.

CDR3 in amino acids: CASSWGQEGYEQYF. DNA of the CDR3: TGTGCCAGCAGTTGGGGTCAGGAGGGCTACGAGCAGTACTTC. The chain carries TRBV27 and TRBJ2-7; maybe TRBD2 (6 bases). CDR3 length: 14 amino acids. The V gene's germline CDR1 is MNHEY and CDR2 SMNVEV (reference sequence). Trimming took off 4 bases at V and 3 bases at J, with 13 bases between the two ends.

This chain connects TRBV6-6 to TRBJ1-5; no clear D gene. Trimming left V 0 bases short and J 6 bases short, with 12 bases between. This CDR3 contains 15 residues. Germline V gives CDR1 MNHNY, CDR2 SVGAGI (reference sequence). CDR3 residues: CASSYSPHRGQPQHF. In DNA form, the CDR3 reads TGTGCCAGCAGTTACTCCCCCCATCGGGGTCAGCCCCAGCATTTT.

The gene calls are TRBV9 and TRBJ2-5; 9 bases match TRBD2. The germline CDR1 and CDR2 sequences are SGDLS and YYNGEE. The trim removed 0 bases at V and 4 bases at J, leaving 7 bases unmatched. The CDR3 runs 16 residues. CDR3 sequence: CASSVEIAGVRETQYF. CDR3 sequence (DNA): TGTGCCAGCAGCGTAGAGATAGCGGGAGTACGAGAGACCCAGTACTTC.